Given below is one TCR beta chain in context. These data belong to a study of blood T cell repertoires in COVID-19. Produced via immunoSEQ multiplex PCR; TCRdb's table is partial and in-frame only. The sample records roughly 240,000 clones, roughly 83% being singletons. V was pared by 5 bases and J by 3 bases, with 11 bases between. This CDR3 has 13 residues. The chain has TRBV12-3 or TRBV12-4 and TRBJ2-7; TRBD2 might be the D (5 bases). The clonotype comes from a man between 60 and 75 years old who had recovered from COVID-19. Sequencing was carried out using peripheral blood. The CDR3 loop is CASSLGIDYEQYF. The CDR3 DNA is TGTGCCAGCAGTCTCGGGATCGACTACGAGCAGTACTTC.